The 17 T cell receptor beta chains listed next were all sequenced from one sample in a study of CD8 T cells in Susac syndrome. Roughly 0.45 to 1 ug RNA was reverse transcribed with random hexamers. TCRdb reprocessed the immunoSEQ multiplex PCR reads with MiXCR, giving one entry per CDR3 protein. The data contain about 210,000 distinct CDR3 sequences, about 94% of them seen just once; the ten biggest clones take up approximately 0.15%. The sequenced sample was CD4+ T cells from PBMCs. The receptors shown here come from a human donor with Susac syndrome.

The CDR3 spells CASSTDGISYEQYF. CDR3 sequence (DNA): TGTGCCAGCAGCACGGACGGGATCTCCTACGAGCAGTACTTC. The rearrangement links TRBV7-3 to TRBJ2-7, with a weak D call TRBD2 (5 bases). Per germline, CDR1 SGHTA and CDR2 FQGTGA. CDR3 length equals 14 residues. The V and J ends lost 5 bases and 0 bases respectively, with 11 bases between them.

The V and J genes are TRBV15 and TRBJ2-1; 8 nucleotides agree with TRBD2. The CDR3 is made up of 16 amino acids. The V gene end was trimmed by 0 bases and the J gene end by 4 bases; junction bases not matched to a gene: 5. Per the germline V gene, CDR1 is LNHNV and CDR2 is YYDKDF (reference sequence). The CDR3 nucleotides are TGTGCCACCAGCAGAGAGGGAGAGCGGGGGTACAATGAGCAGTTCTTC. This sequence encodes CATSREGERGYNEQFF.

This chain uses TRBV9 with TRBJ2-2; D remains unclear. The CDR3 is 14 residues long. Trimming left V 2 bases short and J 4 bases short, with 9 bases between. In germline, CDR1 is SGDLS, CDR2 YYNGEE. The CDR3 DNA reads TGTGCCAGCAGCGTCAACAGCCTCACCGGGGAGCTGTTTTTT. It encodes CASSVNSLTGELFF. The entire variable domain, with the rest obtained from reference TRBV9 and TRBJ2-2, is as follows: DSGVTQTPKHLITATGQRVTLRCSPRSGDLSVYWYQQSLDQGLQFLIQYYNGEERAKGNILERFSAQQFPDLHSELNLSSLELGDSALYFCASSVNSLTGELFFGEGSRLTVL.

The CDR3 here is CAWSVARSAFF. The CDR3 bases are TGTGCCTGGAGTGTAGCTCGGAGTGCTTTCTTT. The chain joins TRBV30 to TRBJ1-1, with D unclear. V dropped 0 bases and J dropped 11 bases, with 10 bases sitting between them. CDR3 length equals 11 residues. From germline, CDR1 is GTSNPN and CDR2 SVGIG (reference sequence). Full variable domain (outside the CDR3, taken from reference TRBV30 and TRBJ1-1): SQTIHQWPATLVQPVGSPLSLECTVEGTSNPNLYWYRQAAGRGLQLLFYSVGIGQISSEVPQNLSASRPQDRQFILSSKKLLLSDSGFYLCAWSVARSAFFGQGTRLTVV.

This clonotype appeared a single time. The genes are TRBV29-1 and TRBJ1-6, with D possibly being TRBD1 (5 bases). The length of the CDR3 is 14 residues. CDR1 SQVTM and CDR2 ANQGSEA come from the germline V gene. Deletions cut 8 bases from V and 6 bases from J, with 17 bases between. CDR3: CSTQEGSTNSPLHF. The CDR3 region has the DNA TGCAGCACCCAGGAGGGGTCAACTAATTCACCCCTCCACTTT.

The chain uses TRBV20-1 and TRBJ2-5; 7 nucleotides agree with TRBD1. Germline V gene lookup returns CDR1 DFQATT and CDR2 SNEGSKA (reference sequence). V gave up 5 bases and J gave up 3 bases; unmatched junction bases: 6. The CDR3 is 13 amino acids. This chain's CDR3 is CSALRGFEETQYF. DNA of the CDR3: TGCAGTGCTCTCAGGGGGTTCGAAGAGACCCAGTACTTC.

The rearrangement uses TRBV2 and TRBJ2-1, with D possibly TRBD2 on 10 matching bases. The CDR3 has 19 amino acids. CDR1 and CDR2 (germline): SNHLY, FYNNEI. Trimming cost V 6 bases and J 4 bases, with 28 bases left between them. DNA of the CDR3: TGTGCCAGCAGAACAACAGGGGGCCCTAGCGGGAGACTTTACAATGAGCAGTTCTTC. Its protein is CASRTTGGPSGRLYNEQFF.

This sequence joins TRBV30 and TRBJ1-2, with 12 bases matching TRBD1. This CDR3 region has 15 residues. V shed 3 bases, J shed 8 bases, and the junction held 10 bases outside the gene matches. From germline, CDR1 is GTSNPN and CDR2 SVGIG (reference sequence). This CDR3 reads CAWRRDRGRGDGYTF. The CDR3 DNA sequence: TGTGCCTGGAGGAGGGACAGGGGGCGGGGTGACGGCTACACCTTC.

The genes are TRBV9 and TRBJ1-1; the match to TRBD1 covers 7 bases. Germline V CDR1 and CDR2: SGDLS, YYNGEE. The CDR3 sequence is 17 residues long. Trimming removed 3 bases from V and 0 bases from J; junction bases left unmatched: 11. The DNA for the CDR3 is TGTGCCAGCAGCGGACCGCCGGGACAGACTTTGAACACTGAAGCTTTCTTT. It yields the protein CASSGPPGQTLNTEAFF. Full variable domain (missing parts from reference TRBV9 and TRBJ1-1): DSGVTQTPKHLITATGQRVTLRCSPRSGDLSVYWYQQSLDQGLQFLIQYYNGEERAKGNILERFSAQQFPDLHSELNLSSLELGDSALYFCASSGPPGQTLNTEAFFGQGTRLTVV.

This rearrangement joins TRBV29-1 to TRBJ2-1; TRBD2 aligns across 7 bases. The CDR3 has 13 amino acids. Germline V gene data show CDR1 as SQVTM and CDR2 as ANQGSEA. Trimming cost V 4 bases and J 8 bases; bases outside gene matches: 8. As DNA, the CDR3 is TGCAGCGTTGGGGGGTCGGCGGGGGATGAGCAGTTCTTC. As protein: CSVGGSAGDEQFF.

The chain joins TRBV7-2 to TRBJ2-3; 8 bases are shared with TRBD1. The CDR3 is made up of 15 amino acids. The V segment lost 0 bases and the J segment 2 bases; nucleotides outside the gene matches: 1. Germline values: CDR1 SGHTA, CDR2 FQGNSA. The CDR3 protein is CASSLATGDTDTQYF. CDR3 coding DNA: TGTGCCAGCAGCTTAGCGACAGGGGACACAGATACGCAGTATTTT.

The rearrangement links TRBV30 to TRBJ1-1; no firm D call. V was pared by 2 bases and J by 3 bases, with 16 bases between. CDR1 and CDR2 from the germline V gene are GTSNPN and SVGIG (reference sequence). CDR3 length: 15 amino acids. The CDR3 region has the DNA TGTGCCTGGAGTCGAGAACCTAGGGAGGACACTGAAGCTTTCTTT. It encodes CAWSREPREDTEAFF.

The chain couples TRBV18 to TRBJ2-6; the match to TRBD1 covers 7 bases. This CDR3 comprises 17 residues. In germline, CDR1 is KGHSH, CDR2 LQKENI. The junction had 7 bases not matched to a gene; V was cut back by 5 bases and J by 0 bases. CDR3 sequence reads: CASSRDSLSSGANVLTF. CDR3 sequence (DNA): TGTGCCAGCTCAAGGGACAGCTTGAGCTCTGGGGCCAACGTCCTGACTTTC.

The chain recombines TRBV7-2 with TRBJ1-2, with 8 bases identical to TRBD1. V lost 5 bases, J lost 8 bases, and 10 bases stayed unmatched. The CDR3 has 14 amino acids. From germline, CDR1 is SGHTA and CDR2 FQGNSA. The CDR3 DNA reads TGTGCCAGCAGCCCAACAGTCAGGGGGCGAGGCTACACCTTC. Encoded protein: CASSPTVRGRGYTF.

The CDR3 spells CASSLSGLRNNSPLHF. CDR3 coding DNA: TGTGCCAGCAGTTTATCGGGCCTCCGCAATAATTCACCCCTCCACTTT. The V and J genes are TRBV28 and TRBJ1-6; the D is unclear. V dropped 1 base and J dropped 5 bases, with 12 bases sitting between them. This CDR3 has 16 amino acids. Germline CDR1 MDHEN, CDR2 SYDVKM.

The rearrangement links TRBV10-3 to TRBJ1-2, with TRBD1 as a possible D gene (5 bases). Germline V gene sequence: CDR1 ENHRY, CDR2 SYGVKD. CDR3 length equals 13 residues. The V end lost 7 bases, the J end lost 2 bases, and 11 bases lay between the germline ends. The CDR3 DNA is TGTGCCATCAAGGGGAGGGTCAACTATGGCTACACCTTC. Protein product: CAIKGRVNYGYTF.

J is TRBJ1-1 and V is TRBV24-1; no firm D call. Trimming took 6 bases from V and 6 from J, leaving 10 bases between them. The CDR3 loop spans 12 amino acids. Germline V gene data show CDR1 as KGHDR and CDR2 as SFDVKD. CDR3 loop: CATSSFGAEAFF. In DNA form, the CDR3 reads TGTGCCACCAGTAGCTTCGGTGCTGAAGCTTTCTTT.